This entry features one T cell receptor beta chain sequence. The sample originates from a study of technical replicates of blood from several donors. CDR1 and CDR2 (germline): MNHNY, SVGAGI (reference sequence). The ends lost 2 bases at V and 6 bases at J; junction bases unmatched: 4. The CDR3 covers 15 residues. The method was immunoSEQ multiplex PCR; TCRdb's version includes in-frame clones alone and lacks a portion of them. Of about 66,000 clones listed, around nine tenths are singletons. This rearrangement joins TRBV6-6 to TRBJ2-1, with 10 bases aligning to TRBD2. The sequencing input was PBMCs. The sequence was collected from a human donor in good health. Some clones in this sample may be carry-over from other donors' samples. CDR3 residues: CASSYGTSVFNEQFF. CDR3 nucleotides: TGTGCCAGCAGTTACGGGACTAGCGTTTTCAATGAGCAGTTCTTC.